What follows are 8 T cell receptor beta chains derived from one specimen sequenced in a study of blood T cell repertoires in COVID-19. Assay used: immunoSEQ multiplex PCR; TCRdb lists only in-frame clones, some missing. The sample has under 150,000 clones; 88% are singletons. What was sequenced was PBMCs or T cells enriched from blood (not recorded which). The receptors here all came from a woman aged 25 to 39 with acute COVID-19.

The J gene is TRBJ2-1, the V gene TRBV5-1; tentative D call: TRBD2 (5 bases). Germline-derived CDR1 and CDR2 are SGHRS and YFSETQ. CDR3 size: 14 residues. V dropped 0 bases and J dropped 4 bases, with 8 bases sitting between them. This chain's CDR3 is CASSLGAEYNEQFF. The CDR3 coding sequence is TGCGCCAGCAGCTTGGGAGCGGAATACAATGAGCAGTTCTTC. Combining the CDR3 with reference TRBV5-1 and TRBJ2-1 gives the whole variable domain KAGVTQTPRYLIKTRGQQVTLSCSPISGHRSVSWYQQTPGQGLQFLFEYFSETQRNKGNFPGRFSGRQFSNSRSEMNVSTLELGDSALYLCASSLGAEYNEQFFGPGTRLTVL.

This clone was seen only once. CDR3 residues: CASSPIISIVRQGYYEQYF. CDR3 sequence (DNA): TGTGCCAGCTCACCTATTATATCGATTGTTAGACAGGGATACTACGAGCAGTACTTC. The chain couples TRBV18 to TRBJ2-7; the match to TRBD1 covers 7 bases. The germline gives CDR1 KGHSH, CDR2 LQKENI. The CDR3 has 19 amino acids. After removal of 3 bases from V and 3 bases from J, the junction contained 20 bases not matched to a gene.

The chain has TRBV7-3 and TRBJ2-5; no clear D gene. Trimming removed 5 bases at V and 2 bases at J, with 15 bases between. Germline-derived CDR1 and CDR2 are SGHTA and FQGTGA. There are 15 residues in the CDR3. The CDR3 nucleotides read TGTGCCAGCAGCCCAAGCAGGAACTTTCAAGAGACCCAGTACTTC. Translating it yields CASSPSRNFQETQYF.

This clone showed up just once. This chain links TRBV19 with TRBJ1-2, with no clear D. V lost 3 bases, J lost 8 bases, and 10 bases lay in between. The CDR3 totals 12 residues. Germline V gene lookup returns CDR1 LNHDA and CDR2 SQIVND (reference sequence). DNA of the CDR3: TGTGCCAGTAGTATGTCAGGATACGGCTACACCTTC. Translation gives CASSMSGYGYTF.

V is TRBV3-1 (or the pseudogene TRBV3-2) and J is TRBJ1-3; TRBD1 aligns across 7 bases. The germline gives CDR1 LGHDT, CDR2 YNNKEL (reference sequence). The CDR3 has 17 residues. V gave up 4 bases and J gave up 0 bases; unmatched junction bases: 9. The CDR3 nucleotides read TGTGCCAGCAGCCGCCTGAAGGGGGCGAACTCTGGAAACACCATATATTTT. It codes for CASSRLKGANSGNTIYF.

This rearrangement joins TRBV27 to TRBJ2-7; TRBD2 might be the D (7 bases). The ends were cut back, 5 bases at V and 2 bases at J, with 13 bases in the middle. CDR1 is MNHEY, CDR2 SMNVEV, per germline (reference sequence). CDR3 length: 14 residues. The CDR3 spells CASSADSGAYEQYF. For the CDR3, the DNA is TGTGCCAGCAGTGCGGACAGCGGGGCCTACGAGCAGTACTTC.

Here the CDR3 reads CASSVDGSYNEQYF. CDR3 DNA: TGTGCCAGCAGCGTAGACGGGAGCTACAACGAGCAGTACTTC. The rearrangement uses TRBV9 and TRBJ2-7; perhaps TRBD2 as D (6 bases). The V gene's germline CDR1 is SGDLS and CDR2 YYNGEE. Trimming took 0 bases from V and 5 from J, leaving 12 bases between them. CDR3 length: 14 amino acids.

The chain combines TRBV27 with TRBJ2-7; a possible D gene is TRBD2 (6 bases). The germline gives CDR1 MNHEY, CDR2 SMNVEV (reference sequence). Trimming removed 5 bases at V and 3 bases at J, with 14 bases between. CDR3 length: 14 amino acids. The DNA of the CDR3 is TGTGCCAGCAGTACAGGACTACAATTCTACGAGCAGTACTTC. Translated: CASSTGLQFYEQYF.